The 27 T cell receptor beta chains below were found in one sample sequenced in a study of blood T cell repertoires in COVID-19 (dated by TCRdb to 2018 to 2020). To prepare the library, the immunoSEQ multiplex PCR assay was applied. TCRdb holds this immuneACCESS table with in-frame rearrangements only. Some clones are missing; in checked studies, unresolved V genes explain under half, and the rest has no known cause. This sample comprises under 100,000 clones, about four fifths of them detected only once. Around 12% of the sample lies in the top ten. The sequenced material came from peripheral blood. These receptors were taken from a woman aged 35 to 49 with active or convalescent COVID-19.

The rearrangement links TRBV7-2 to TRBJ2-1; 8 bases agree with TRBD2. V was clipped by 4 bases and J by 7 bases; unmatched bases: 12. The length of the CDR3 is 16 residues. Germline CDR1 SGHTA, CDR2 FQGNSA. CDR3 sequence reads: CASSWNSGRAGNEQFF. As DNA, the CDR3 is TGTGCCAGCAGCTGGAATTCCGGGAGGGCGGGGAATGAGCAGTTCTTC.

This chain uses TRBV6-5 with TRBJ1-1; D is perhaps TRBD1 (6 bases). V shed 4 bases and J shed 1 base, with 13 bases lying between them. This CDR3 contains 15 residues. Germline lookup yields CDR1 MNHEY and CDR2 SVGAGI. DNA for the CDR3: TGTGCCAGCAGTTCGCACAGGGCTTGGAACACTGAAGCTTTCTTT. Translating it yields CASSSHRAWNTEAFF.

This clone was observed a few times. The chain carries TRBV11-1 and TRBJ2-3, with D uncertain. Trimming pared 0 bases from V and 3 bases from J, leaving 7 bases between. The CDR3 runs to 14 residues. Germline CDR1 SGHAT, CDR2 FQDESV (reference sequence). CDR3 sequence reads: CASSLAESTDTQYF. The CDR3 DNA follows: TGTGCCAGCAGCTTAGCTGAGAGTACAGATACGCAGTATTTT.

The chain is built from TRBV19 and TRBJ1-5, with no clear D. The CDR3 totals 13 residues. Germline CDR1 is LNHDA and CDR2 is SQIVND (reference sequence). V lost 3 bases to trimming and J lost 3 bases, with 6 bases between them. CDR3 bases: TGTGCCAGTAGTATCAACATCAATCAGCCCCAGCATTTT. Its protein product is CASSININQPQHF.

The gene calls are TRBV18 and TRBJ2-5; possible D gene TRBD1, 5 bases. The ends were cut back, 2 bases at V and 0 bases at J, with 13 bases in the middle. Germline assignment: CDR1 KGHSH and CDR2 LQKENI. CDR3 length: 16 amino acids. CDR3 loop: CASSPFRDLHQETQYF. CDR3 nucleotides: TGTGCCAGCTCACCATTCAGGGATCTCCACCAAGAGACCCAGTACTTC.

The V call is TRBV5-1, the J call TRBJ2-3, with TRBD2 as a possible D gene (6 bases). This CDR3 contains 13 residues. The germline gives CDR1 SGHRS, CDR2 YFSETQ. V dropped 5 bases and J dropped 7 bases, with 14 bases sitting between them. CDR3 bases: TGCGCCAGCAGGGGGACTTCTACTTATACGCAGTATTTT. Translating it yields CASRGTSTYTQYF.

CDR3 region: CASSPSPGEGYGYTF. CDR3 in DNA: TGTGCCAGCAGCCCATCCCCCGGGGAGGGCTATGGCTACACCTTC. The genes are TRBV7-2 and TRBJ1-2; the D is unclear. V was trimmed by 5 bases and J by 4 bases, leaving 17 bases between them. The CDR3 is 15 amino acids. The germline V gene has CDR1 SGHTA and CDR2 FQGNSA.

The V and J genes are TRBV5-1 and TRBJ1-3; possible D gene TRBD1, 6 bases. V was clipped by 3 bases and J by 0 bases, with 16 bases between them. The CDR3 is 17 amino acids. The germline CDR1 and CDR2 sequences are SGHRS and YFSETQ. The CDR3 sequence is CASSSYGQTGSGNTIYF. The CDR3 bases are TGCGCCAGCAGCTCCTACGGACAGACAGGCTCTGGAAACACCATATATTTT.

The rearrangement joins TRBV7-9 to TRBJ1-4; 8 nucleotides line up with TRBD1. Trimming at V came to 2 bases and at J to 2 bases, leaving 4 bases not matched to a gene. Germline lookup yields CDR1 SEHNR and CDR2 FQNEAQ (reference sequence). The CDR3 consists of 16 residues. The CDR3 is CASSLQGALTNEKLFF. CDR3 nucleotide sequence: TGTGCCAGCAGCTTACAGGGGGCTCTGACTAATGAAAAACTGTTTTTT.

The CDR3 DNA is TGCAGCGTTGAATCGGGGTATGGGGATGAAGCTTTCTTT. Translation gives CSVESGYGDEAFF. The chain recombines TRBV29-1 with TRBJ1-1, with D unresolved. The CDR3 is made up of 13 amino acids. Trimming took off 2 bases at V and 7 bases at J, with 14 bases between the two ends. Germline V lookup: CDR1 SQVTM, CDR2 ANQGSEA.

The chain employs TRBV18 and TRBJ1-2; 11 bases line up with TRBD1. Germline CDR1 is KGHSH and CDR2 is LQKENI. V was pared by 3 bases and J by 7 bases, with 1 base of the junction left unmatched. This CDR3 contains 13 residues. Here the CDR3 DNA reads TGTGCCAGCTCACCGGACAGGGGGCTTGGCTACACCTTC. It specifies CASSPDRGLGYTF.

The chain couples TRBV12-3 or TRBV12-4 to TRBJ1-2, with a weak D call TRBD1 (5 bases). With 7 bases removed from V and 7 bases from J, the gap between germline ends came to 16 bases. CDR3 length: 13 residues. This CDR3 is CASTLGGALGYTF. CDR3 nucleotide sequence: TGTGCCAGCACCTTAGGAGGGGCCCTTGGCTACACCTTC.

V gene TRBV11-3 combines with J gene TRBJ2-7; D gene uncertain. The ends were cut back, 0 bases at V and 3 bases at J, with 9 bases in the middle. The CDR3 loop spans 14 amino acids. Looked up from germline, CDR1 is SGHNT and CDR2 is YENEEA. The CDR3 sequence is CASSLEVNGYEQYF. CDR3 nucleotide sequence: TGTGCCAGCAGCTTAGAGGTTAACGGCTACGAGCAGTACTTC.

The J gene is TRBJ2-1, the V gene TRBV6-2 or TRBV6-3; the match to TRBD1 covers 7 bases. The CDR3 spans 16 residues. Germline-derived CDR1 and CDR2 are MNHEY and SVGEGT. The J segment lost 9 bases and the V segment lost 5 bases, leaving 16 bases of the junction unmatched. The CDR3 DNA sequence: TGTGCCAGCAGTAGAGCCGACAGGGTCGTTGGAGGTGAGCAGTTCTTC. This sequence encodes CASSRADRVVGGEQFF.

This clone has only one observation. In DNA, the CDR3 is TGTGCCATCACCCCGGGGACTAGCGGGAGGAGACGAACAGATACGCAGTATTTT. It encodes CAITPGTSGRRRTDTQYF. The chain links TRBV10-3 to TRBJ2-3; TRBD2 matches 15 bases. Trimming removed 7 bases from V and 3 bases from J; junction bases left unmatched: 11. The CDR3 covers 18 residues. From germline, CDR1 is ENHRY and CDR2 SYGVKD.

The gene calls are TRBV11-2 and TRBJ2-7, with TRBD1 matching over 10 bases. This CDR3 is built from 14 residues. CDR1 and CDR2 (germline): SGHAT, FQNNGV. J was trimmed by 3 bases and V by 4 bases; bases with no gene match: 3. CDR3 nucleotides: TGTGCCAGCAGCTGGGGACAGGGGTACTACGAGCAGTACTTC. It encodes CASSWGQGYYEQYF.

V gene TRBV7-2 combines with J gene TRBJ1-3; TRBD1 aligns across 8 bases. The CDR3 totals 13 residues. V shed 3 bases and J 13 bases; nucleotides not matched to a gene: 8. Germline CDR1 SGHTA, CDR2 FQGNSA. CDR3 residues: CASSFGPTGGIYF. The CDR3 bases are TGTGCCAGCAGCTTTGGCCCCACAGGGGGAATATATTTT.

The V gene is TRBV3-1 (or the pseudogene TRBV3-2), the J gene TRBJ1-3, with 7 bases fitting TRBD1. The CDR3 spans 15 residues. Germline-derived CDR1 and CDR2 are LGHDT and YNNKEL (reference sequence). J was trimmed by 3 bases and V by 3 bases; bases with no gene match: 5. The CDR3, as DNA: TGTGCCAGCAGCCACCAGGGGGTTCTTGGAAACACCATATATTTT. As protein: CASSHQGVLGNTIYF.

The V call is TRBV15, the J call TRBJ2-3; TRBD2 matches 8 bases. V lost 2 bases and J lost 3; bases outside the gene matches: 4. The germline CDR1 and CDR2 sequences are LNHNV and YYDKDF (reference sequence). This CDR3 comprises 15 residues. DNA for the CDR3: TGTGCCACCAGCAGACGGGAGGGTGAGACAGATACGCAGTATTTT. Translating gives CATSRREGETDTQYF.

The chain uses TRBV12-5 and TRBJ2-1, with TRBD1 matching 8 bases. The CDR3 loop spans 14 amino acids. Germline values: CDR1 LGHNT, CDR2 FRNRAP. V trimming: 5 bases; J trimming: 7 bases; junction bases outside the gene matches: 7. The CDR3: CASGTGQGRNEQFF. As DNA, the CDR3 is TGTGCTAGTGGTACCGGACAGGGCAGGAATGAGCAGTTCTTC. The whole variable domain, remainder taken from reference TRBV12-5 and TRBJ2-1, is DARVTQTPRHKVTEMGQEVTMRCQPILGHNTVFWYRQTMMQGLELLAYFRNRAPLDDSGMPKDRFSAEMPDATLATLKIQPSEPRDSAVYFCASGTGQGRNEQFFGPGTRLTVL.

This chain connects TRBV5-8 to TRBJ1-5; 7 nucleotides align to TRBD1. Germline V gene sequence: CDR1 SGHTS, CDR2 YDEGEE. The length of the CDR3 is 16 residues. V dropped 4 bases and J dropped 3; count of bases not matched to a gene: 10. The CDR3 here is CASSLDRLSINQPQHF. Written as DNA, the CDR3 is TGTGCCAGCAGCCTGGACAGGTTATCGATCAATCAGCCCCAGCATTTT. Complete variable domain (other parts from reference TRBV5-8 and TRBJ1-5): EAGVTQSPTHLIKTRGQQATLRCSPISGHTSVYWYQQALGLGLQFLLWYDEGEERNRGNFPPRFSGRQFPNYSSELNVNALELEDSALYLCASSLDRLSINQPQHFGDGTRLSIL.

The chain links TRBV7-9 to TRBJ2-7; TRBD1 agrees at 7 bases. In germline, CDR1 is SEHNR, CDR2 FQNEAQ (reference sequence). This CDR3 region has 15 residues. V was pared by 3 bases and J by 2 bases, with 7 bases of the junction left unmatched. CDR3 residues: CASSFTRGPAYEQYF. The CDR3 DNA reads as TGTGCCAGCAGCTTCACGAGGGGGCCTGCCTACGAGCAGTACTTC.

This chain uses TRBV5-1 with TRBJ2-7, with 9 positions matching TRBD1. The J segment lost 3 bases and the V segment lost 4 bases, leaving 11 bases of the junction unmatched. CDR3 length: 16 residues. Germline-derived CDR1 and CDR2 are SGHRS and YFSETQ. CDR3 DNA sequence: TGCGCCAGCAGCGTGGAATCGGTGGACAGGGGCTACGAGCAGTACTTC. Translating gives CASSVESVDRGYEQYF.

The genes are TRBV27 and TRBJ1-3, with D unclear. Germline-derived CDR1 and CDR2 are MNHEY and SMNVEV (reference sequence). V shed 6 bases and J shed 0 bases, with 9 bases lying between them. CDR3 length equals 14 residues. The DNA for the CDR3 is TGTGCCAGCAGCCTCGGAGTCTCTGGAAACACCATATATTTT. This translates into CASSLGVSGNTIYF.

As concerns this clone: The same CDR3 also results from other DNA sequences found in this sample. V gene TRBV27 combines with J gene TRBJ2-7, with a tentative D call TRBD1 (6 bases). The CDR3 loop spans 13 amino acids. Trimming removed 2 bases from V and 1 base from J, with 6 bases in between. Per germline, CDR1 MNHEY and CDR2 SMNVEV (reference sequence). CDR3 sequence (DNA): TGTGCCAGCAGTTTAGACAGGTCCTACGAGCAGTACTTC. This gives the protein CASSLDRSYEQYF.

The chain employs TRBV6-5 and TRBJ2-4; D is unclear. Trimming took 2 bases from V and 0 from J, leaving 11 bases between them. The CDR3 length is 16 residues. CDR1 is MNHEY and CDR2 is SVGAGI in the germline V gene. In nucleotides, the CDR3 is TGTGCCAGCAGTTACAACTCATACCTAGCCAAAAACATTCAGTACTTC. Encoded protein: CASSYNSYLAKNIQYF.

In its sample, this clone was seen a few times. The rearrangement links TRBV11-3 to TRBJ2-7; TRBD1 matches at 10 bases. The CDR3 has 15 amino acids. Germline CDR1 and CDR2: SGHNT and YENEEA. V lost 5 bases, J lost 9 bases, and 13 bases stayed unmatched. As DNA, the CDR3 is TGTGCCAGCAGCACCACCGGACAGGGGGTGGGTCTGCAGTACTTC. As protein: CASSTTGQGVGLQYF.